One and the same sample provided the 26 T cell receptor beta chains below, sequenced in a study of cytomegalovirus exposure and HLA in healthy donors. The PCR employed 60 Vbeta primers together with 13 Jbeta primers. The protocol was immunoSEQ multiplex PCR, while the TCRdb copy is restricted to in-frame clones and leaves out a portion. The data contain about 140,000 clones, approximately 80% of them singletons. The sequencing sample was made of PBMCs. The receptor source for this set is a boy aged 2 to 9 in good health and CMV-seronegative.

The chain combines TRBV9 with TRBJ2-2, with a possible D match to TRBD1 (5 bases). Between the trimmed V and J ends, which lost 0 bases and 4 bases, there was a span of 10 bases. CDR1 and CDR2 (germline): SGDLS, YYNGEE. The CDR3 is 15 amino acids. The CDR3 sequence: CASSVGDRPTGELFF. In DNA form, the CDR3 reads TGTGCCAGCAGCGTAGGTGACAGACCCACCGGGGAGCTGTTTTTT.

The chain combines TRBV19 with TRBJ2-1; TRBD2 aligns across 13 bases. CDR3 size: 17 residues. V trimming: 10 bases; J trimming: 0 bases; junction bases outside the gene matches: 9. Germline V gene sequence: CDR1 LNHDA, CDR2 SQIVND (reference sequence). The CDR3 loop is CATRGLAGRNSYNEQFF. DNA of the CDR3: TGTGCCACTCGGGGACTAGCGGGGCGAAACTCCTACAATGAGCAGTTCTTC.

This rearrangement joins TRBV9 to TRBJ2-3, with 9 bases identical to TRBD2. Germline CDR1 is SGDLS and CDR2 is YYNGEE. V was pared by 3 bases and J by 3 bases, with 11 bases of the junction left unmatched. This CDR3 is 17 amino acids long. As DNA, the CDR3 is TGTGCCAGCAGCGAAAGTATTCGCGGGGGGGCTACAGATACGCAGTATTTT. Protein product: CASSESIRGGATDTQYF. The full variable domain, in which reference TRBV9 and TRBJ2-3 provide the parts outside the CDR3, is DSGVTQTPKHLITATGQRVTLRCSPRSGDLSVYWYQQSLDQGLQFLIQYYNGEERAKGNILERFSAQQFPDLHSELNLSSLELGDSALYFCASSESIRGGATDTQYFGPGTRLTVL.

The chain employs TRBV6-1 and TRBJ1-2; tentative D call: TRBD1 (5 bases). This CDR3 has 14 residues. Germline CDR1 and CDR2: MNHNS and SASEGT. Trimming removed 10 bases from V and 8 bases from J, with 23 bases in between. The CDR3 protein is CATSHGTLLVGYTF. CDR3 in DNA: TGTGCCACCAGCCACGGGACTCTCCTAGTGGGCTACACCTTC.

V and J are TRBV18 and TRBJ2-7; D is ambiguous. The CDR3 extends over 13 amino acids. Per germline, CDR1 KGHSH and CDR2 LQKENI. The V gene lost 3 bases and the J gene lost 4 bases, with 10 bases spanning the gap. CDR3 DNA: TGTGCCAGCTCACCGGTGAGGCCTTACGAGCAGTACTTC. The encoded protein is CASSPVRPYEQYF.

The rearrangement joins TRBV5-1 to TRBJ2-7; the D gene is possibly TRBD2 (5 bases). The CDR3 is 14 residues long. Germline CDR1 and CDR2: SGHRS and YFSETQ. With 2 bases removed from V and 2 bases from J, the gap between germline ends came to 11 bases. CDR3 region: CASSLLQRTYEQYF. For the CDR3, the DNA is TGCGCCAGCAGCTTATTACAGCGGACCTACGAGCAGTACTTC. The full variable domain, in which reference TRBV5-1 and TRBJ2-7 provide the parts outside the CDR3, is KAGVTQTPRYLIKTRGQQVTLSCSPISGHRSVSWYQQTPGQGLQFLFEYFSETQRNKGNFPGRFSGRQFSNSRSEMNVSTLELGDSALYLCASSLLQRTYEQYFGPGTRLTVT.

The genes are TRBV7-2 and TRBJ2-7; no definite D call. The ends were cut back, 1 base at V and 2 bases at J, with 12 bases in the middle. This CDR3 contains 15 residues. Germline loops: CDR1 SGHTA, CDR2 FQGNSA. The CDR3: CASSLESQRTYEQYF. CDR3 in DNA: TGTGCCAGCAGCTTAGAATCCCAGAGGACCTACGAGCAGTACTTC.

In DNA form, the CDR3 reads TGCGCCAGCAGCCAAGATTTAGGCAGGGGAATGTCCGGAAACACCATATATTTT. Amino acid sequence: CASSQDLGRGMSGNTIYF. The gene calls are TRBV4-3 and TRBJ1-3, with D perhaps matching TRBD1 (6 bases). CDR3 length equals 18 residues. V was pared by 0 bases and J by 4 bases, with 19 bases between. Germline loops: CDR1 LGHNA, CDR2 YSLEER.

The CDR3 DNA follows: TGTGCCAGCAGTTTAAGGAGGGGGGGGCTCACGCAACCCATCAACACCGGGGAGCTGTTTTTT. Its translation is CASSLRRGGLTQPINTGELFF. The V gene is TRBV27, the J gene TRBJ2-2; possible D gene TRBD2, 7 bases. CDR3 length: 21 residues. V shed 2 bases and J shed 2 bases, with 27 bases lying between them. Germline CDR1 and CDR2: MNHEY and SMNVEV (reference sequence).

The V and J genes are TRBV27 and TRBJ2-7; TRBD2 matches 9 bases. The V segment lost 10 bases and the J segment 6 bases; nucleotides outside the gene matches: 7. This CDR3 has 12 residues. Germline V lookup: CDR1 MNHEY, CDR2 SMNVEV (reference sequence). In nucleotides, the CDR3 is TGTGCCACTTTAGGCGGGGGGGGCGAGCAGTACTTC. Residues: CATLGGGGEQYF.

This clone was counted a few times. The rearrangement links TRBV6-1 to TRBJ2-5; possible D gene TRBD2, 5 bases. This CDR3 has 13 amino acids. Germline V gives CDR1 MNHNS, CDR2 SASEGT. V was pared by 3 bases and J by 3 bases, with 8 bases between. This chain's CDR3 is CASSDRLKETQYF. For the CDR3, the DNA is TGTGCCAGCAGTGACAGACTAAAAGAGACCCAGTACTTC.

V usage is TRBV19 and J usage is TRBJ2-7; 13 nucleotides agree with TRBD2. The junction had 1 base not matched to a gene; V was cut back by 2 bases and J by 0 bases. The CDR3 totals 16 residues. Germline CDR1 and CDR2: LNHDA and SQIVND (reference sequence). DNA of the CDR3: TGTGCCAGTAGTATATGGACTAGCGGGAGCTCCTACGAGCAGTACTTC. Protein product: CASSIWTSGSSYEQYF. The full variable domain, in which reference TRBV19 and TRBJ2-7 provide the parts outside the CDR3, is DGGITQSPKYLFRKEGQNVTLSCEQNLNHDAMYWYRQDPGQGLRLIYYSQIVNDFQKGDIAEGYSVSREKKESFPLTVTSAQKNPTAFYLCASSIWTSGSSYEQYFGPGTRLTVT.

This chain uses TRBV9 with TRBJ1-3; D is ambiguous. This CDR3 contains 16 residues. Germline loops: CDR1 SGDLS, CDR2 YYNGEE. The V end lost 3 bases, the J end lost 4 bases, and 17 bases lay between the germline ends. CDR3 in DNA: TGTGCCAGCAGCGAGAGGAGCGCGAGGGCCGGAAACACCATATATTTT. Its protein product is CASSERSARAGNTIYF.

J is TRBJ1-6 and V is TRBV6-1; 7 bases line up with TRBD1. Germline lookup yields CDR1 MNHNS and CDR2 SASEGT. Unmatched junction bases numbered 8, after V lost 5 bases and J lost 7 bases. The CDR3 is 15 residues long. CDR3 region: CASSSRQGGNSPLHF. CDR3 nucleotide sequence: TGTGCCAGCAGTTCTCGACAGGGTGGGAATTCACCCCTCCACTTT.

The rearrangement uses TRBV11-3 and TRBJ2-6; D might be TRBD1 (5 bases). Trimming cost V 5 bases and J 4 bases, with 18 bases left between them. This CDR3 spans 17 amino acids. Germline values: CDR1 SGHNT, CDR2 YENEEA. CDR3: CASSLIQGAAGANVLTF. In DNA, the CDR3 is TGTGCCAGCAGCCTCATCCAAGGGGCGGCCGGGGCCAACGTCCTGACTTTC.

V usage is TRBV28 and J usage is TRBJ2-1; 12 bases are a match to TRBD2. Germline V CDR1 and CDR2: MDHEN, SYDVKM. CDR3 length: 16 amino acids. Losses at the gene ends were 2 bases for V and 10 bases for J; bases not matched to a gene: 9. The CDR3: CASSLPLAGGVREQFF. The CDR3 DNA follows: TGTGCCAGCAGTTTACCTCTAGCGGGAGGGGTTCGGGAGCAGTTCTTC.

V usage is TRBV28 and J usage is TRBJ1-2, with D hard to call. This CDR3 has 11 residues. Germline V gives CDR1 MDHEN, CDR2 SYDVKM. V lost 4 bases, J lost 3 bases, and 3 bases lay in between. This chain's CDR3 is CASSSDYGYTF. The CDR3 region has the DNA TGTGCCAGCAGTTCCGACTATGGCTACACCTTC.

This clone was observed once. The CDR3 loop is CASRSLDTLEQYF. CDR3 coding DNA: TGTGCCAGCAGAAGTCTGGACACCCTAGAGCAGTACTTC. The chain couples TRBV6-1 to TRBJ2-7; a possible D gene is TRBD1 (5 bases). The CDR3 is 13 residues long. Trimming took 6 bases from V and 7 from J, leaving 16 bases between them. Germline CDR1 MNHNS, CDR2 SASEGT.

This clone occurred a few times. V usage is TRBV18 and J usage is TRBJ2-7; D possibly corresponds to TRBD1 (6 bases). Per germline, CDR1 KGHSH and CDR2 LQKENI. Trimming shortened V by 5 bases and J by 2 bases, and 10 bases separated the two germline ends. The CDR3 length is 13 residues. This chain's CDR3 is CASSSDSAYEQYF. In DNA form, the CDR3 reads TGTGCCAGCTCATCGGACAGTGCCTACGAGCAGTACTTC.

This rearrangement joins TRBV2 to TRBJ2-7, with TRBD2 as a possible D gene (5 bases). Germline V gene data show CDR1 as SNHLY and CDR2 as FYNNEI. This CDR3 has 13 residues. The V and J ends lost 4 bases and 6 bases respectively, with 13 bases between them. CDR3 amino acids: CASSVQTGVEQYF. The CDR3 DNA is TGTGCCAGCAGTGTACAGACCGGGGTCGAGCAGTACTTC.

This chain uses TRBV7-9 with TRBJ1-6, with D uncertain. The CDR3 loop spans 13 amino acids. V lost 1 base and J 7 bases, leaving 5 bases between the germline ends. CDR1 and CDR2 (germline): SEHNR, FQNEAQ (reference sequence). This chain's CDR3 is CASSLERNSPLHF. In nucleotides, the CDR3 is TGTGCCAGCAGCTTAGAGAGAAATTCACCCCTCCACTTT.

This chain connects TRBV10-3 to TRBJ1-2, with 7 nucleotides matching TRBD1. CDR3 length equals 14 residues. The germline V gene has CDR1 ENHRY and CDR2 SYGVKD. V dropped 10 bases and J dropped 1; count of bases not matched to a gene: 9. The CDR3 DNA follows: TGTGCCACCGCTCCGGGACAGATTAACTATGGCTACACCTTC. Amino acids: CATAPGQINYGYTF.

This clone was seen once. The chain carries TRBV12-5 and TRBJ2-7, with D tentatively TRBD1 (6 bases). The CDR3 consists of 12 residues. V was clipped by 6 bases and J by 5 bases, with 11 bases between them. Germline-derived CDR1 and CDR2 are LGHNT and FRNRAP. The CDR3 reads CASGSHRDEQYF. CDR3 in DNA: TGTGCTAGTGGGTCCCACAGGGACGAGCAGTACTTC.

The chain is built from TRBV7-3 and TRBJ2-1; 10 positions match TRBD2. V lost 1 base and J lost 10; bases outside the gene matches: 10. This CDR3 has 16 residues. In germline, CDR1 is SGHTA, CDR2 FQGTGA. The CDR3 protein is CASSLKGPSGGGEQFF. The CDR3 DNA reads as TGTGCCAGCAGCTTAAAGGGGCCTAGCGGGGGAGGCGAGCAGTTCTTC. Combining the CDR3 with reference TRBV7-3 and TRBJ2-1 gives the whole variable domain GAGVSQTPSNKVTEKGKYVELRCDPISGHTALYWYRQSLGQGPEFLIYFQGTGAADDSGLPNDRFFAVRPEGSVSTLKIQRTERGDSAVYLCASSLKGPSGGGEQFFGPGTRLTVL.

This clone was detected a few times. This chain uses TRBV27 with TRBJ2-3, with 14 bases identical to TRBD2. V trimming: 8 bases; J trimming: 5 bases; junction bases outside the gene matches: 9. Germline-derived CDR1 and CDR2 are MNHEY and SMNVEV (reference sequence). CDR3 length: 16 amino acids. The CDR3 region is CASSSLGLAGGDTQYF. DNA of the CDR3: TGTGCCAGCTCCAGTCTTGGACTAGCGGGAGGAGATACGCAGTATTTT.

The V gene is TRBV7-3, the J gene TRBJ2-1, with 13 positions matching TRBD2. The germline V gene has CDR1 SGHTA and CDR2 FQGTGA. V was pared by 3 bases and J by 0 bases, with 11 bases of the junction left unmatched. This CDR3 spans 20 amino acids. The DNA of the CDR3 is TGTGCCAGCAGCTTCCCTCGAGGGACTAGCGGGACCTACTCCTACAATGAGCAGTTCTTC. Its protein product is CASSFPRGTSGTYSYNEQFF.